The present T cell receptor (beta chain) was sequenced within a study of HIV-infected patients and healthy controls. Whole blood was used without fractionation, so all unsorted peripheral T cells were included. This clonotype was seen many times. Reverse transcription used around 480 ng RNA and constant-region primers for alpha and beta. Each of the alpha and beta chains got its own library through chain-specific third strand synthesis with indices. TCRdb re-derived calls from the 5' RACE reads in MiXCR, one entry per CDR3 protein. The repertoire has some 20,000 distinct CDR3 sequences, 12% of them found once; the top ten carry roughly 11%. Germline CDR1 SGHVS, CDR2 FQNEAQ. The CDR3 is made up of 15 amino acids. Deletions cut 1 base from V and 2 bases from J, with 11 bases between.

The chain joins TRBV7-8 to TRBJ1-2; no clear D. This sequence originates from an adult in good health. Sequenced: blood. CDR3 sequence (DNA): TGTGCCAGCAGCTTAGATAGGATTTCCAACTATGGCTACACCTTC. It codes for CASSLDRISNYGYTF.